This T cell receptor beta chain was captured in a study of blood T cell repertoires in COVID-19 (dated by TCRdb to about 2020). Describing the broader study: Samples covering the acute and convalescent phases of COVID-19 were provided by collaborators in the United States, Italy and Spain. The sample metadata nearly always contained a de-identified subject ID, COVID-19 status, age in years and sex. Samples came from the ongoing ImmuneRACE study (first 160 participants) plus 1,254 subjects from 6 global collaborators. HLA class I and class II types, where available, came from metadata supplied by the sample provider rather than from assay-based typing. The dataset comprised deeply sampled blood TCRbeta repertoires from subjects exposed to, actively infected with, or recovered from COVID-19. The prospective study material was composed of cDNA or gDNA derived from T cells, B-cell-depleted T cells, or PBMCs. The repertoires were made available in a free public database intended to serve as a resource for research on the immune response to SARS-CoV-2.

This clone was counted a single time. Its antigen remains undetermined. Base qualities are not provided; no much larger clone lies one nucleotide away. Points the paper makes about the study in general: Clinical and demographic metadata were provided uncurated, with the amount varying by source and participant.

The CDR3, from cysteine to phenylalanine, totals 15 residues. Left in the record is the CDR3 DNA by itself, 45 bases read in frame from the first base. CDR1 and CDR2 were assigned from the germline V gene as SGHTA and FQGTGA. Cut back by 1 base and 1 base, the V and J ends lie 10 bases apart. TCRbeta CDR3 regions were amplified from genomic DNA using the immunoSEQ Assay, a bias-controlled multiplex PCR. Regarding the original processing steps: The number of nucleated cells in each sample was estimated from the amplification of reference gene primers within the assay. Sequence reads were collapsed and filtered to measure the absolute abundance of every unique TCRbeta CDR3 rearrangement. For each sample, productive Simpson clonality was calculated by taking the square root of Simpson's diversity index across productive rearrangements. TCRdb retrieved this table from immuneACCESS and kept in-frame rearrangements only. Not all clones are present; in checked studies, unresolved V genes account for under half, and no reason is known for the remainder. That table is the source of V, J and clone size, and D and trimming were worked out from the DNA. The sample includes 250,000 to 300,000 clones, with 65% to 90% observed a single time. Around 13% of the sample comes from the top ten.

One collaborating source in Seattle enrolled patients during active infection and followed them longitudinally through the course of disease. Collaborating institutions collected whole blood in K2EDTA tubes following their own protocols. For TCRbeta analysis, collaborators shipped samples in one of three forms: frozen whole blood, isolated PBMCs, or DNA extracted from either of those sample types. This clonotype was sampled from a woman aged 70-85 years with COVID-19, enrolled during active disease. Here the chain combines TRBV7-3 and TRBJ1-1; TRBD1 might be the D gene, on 5 matching bases. Sequenced sample: peripheral blood. The DNA reads TGTGCCAGCAGCTTAATCCGGGGGGAGAACACTGAAGCTTTCTTT. Translated, this is CASSLIRGENTEAFF.